This T cell receptor (beta chain) comes out of a study of blood T cell repertoires in COVID-19. At the level of the study: Donors in the United States, Italy and Spain gave samples during acute or convalescent COVID-19. T cells, B-cell-depleted T cells, or PBMCs supplied cDNA or gDNA.

In its sample, this clone was seen a few times. Original analysis: For nucleated cells, counts were estimated from reference gene primer amplification. TCRdb keeps only in-frame clones here, not all; method: immunoSEQ multiplex PCR. V and J calls and clone size follow that table, whereas D and trimming were derived from the DNA. Among about 150,000 clones listed, roughly nine tenths were seen once. This CDR3 has 14 amino acids. Germline V gene sequence: CDR1 MDHEN, CDR2 SYDVKM. Trimming shortened V by 8 bases and J by 0 bases, and 13 bases separated the two germline ends. The sample taken for sequencing was peripheral blood. The chain combines TRBV28 with TRBJ1-2; unclear D gene. The receptor comes from a woman aged 70 to 79 with acute or convalescent COVID-19. The CDR3 region is CASSTQISNYGYTF. In DNA, the CDR3 is TGTGCCAGCTCGACACAGATTTCTAACTATGGCTACACCTTC.